This TCR beta chain was sequenced in a study of molecular identifiers for immune sequencing clone quantification. With 5 bases removed from V and 1 base from J, the gap between germline ends came to 22 bases. Per germline, CDR1 SGHTA and CDR2 FQGNSA. The CDR3 consists of 18 residues. One entry per CDR3 protein, called by TCRdb with MiXCR from the PCR reads. Of fewer than 45,000 distinct CDR3 sequences detected, roughly 22% appear once; the ten largest clones hold around 0.97%. This clonotype was observed at least ten times. This receptor was taken from a human donor in good health. Some libraries in this study had Jurkat cell RNA spiked in. Sequencing was carried out using naive CD8+ T cells from blood, with Jurkat cell RNA spiked in. The subset denotes: FACS-sorted CD8+CD4-CCR7+CD45RA+ naive T cells. The chain links TRBV7-2 to TRBJ2-3; either TRBD1 or TRBD2 may fit D (5 bases each). The CDR3 bases are TGTGCCAGCAGCACCTACCGGGGCCTCAGGCAGGGCACAGATACGCAGTATTTT. It translates to CASSTYRGLRQGTDTQYF.